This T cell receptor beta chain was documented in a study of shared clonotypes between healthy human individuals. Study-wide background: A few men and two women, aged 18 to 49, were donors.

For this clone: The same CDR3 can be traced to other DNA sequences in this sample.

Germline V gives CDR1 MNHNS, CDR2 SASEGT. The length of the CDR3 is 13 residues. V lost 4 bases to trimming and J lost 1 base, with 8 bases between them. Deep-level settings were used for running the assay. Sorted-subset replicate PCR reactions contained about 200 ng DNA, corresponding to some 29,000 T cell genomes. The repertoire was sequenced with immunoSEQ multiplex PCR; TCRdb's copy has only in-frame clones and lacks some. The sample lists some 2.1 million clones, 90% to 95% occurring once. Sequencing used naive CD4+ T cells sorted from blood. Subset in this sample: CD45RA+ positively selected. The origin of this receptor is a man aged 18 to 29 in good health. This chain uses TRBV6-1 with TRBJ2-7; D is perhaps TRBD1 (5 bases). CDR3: CASSGQGSYEQYF. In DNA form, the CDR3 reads TGTGCCAGCAGTGGGCAGGGATCCTACGAGCAGTACTTC.